This T cell receptor beta chain was recovered during a study of T cell changes during pregnancy in multiple sclerosis. Clones were sequenced by immunoSEQ multiplex PCR, and TCRdb holds only the in-frame ones, with some missing. The sample has fewer than 30,000 clones, 85% to 95% seen once. This CDR3 has 17 residues. V shed 0 bases, J shed 0 bases, and the junction held 5 bases outside the gene matches. CDR1 is SGDLS, CDR2 YYNGEE, per germline. The receptor was derived from a female donor with multiple sclerosis, enrolled in a pregnancy study. This chain links TRBV9 with TRBJ2-4; 8 bases match TRBD1. This sample comprised CD4+ T cells from peripheral blood mononuclear cells, obtained in the first trimester of pregnancy. The CDR3 spells CASSVGTGNLAKNIQYF. The DNA of the CDR3 is TGTGCCAGCAGCGTAGGGACAGGGAACCTAGCCAAAAACATTCAGTACTTC.